This T cell receptor beta chain was sequenced during a study of OX40 agonist ivuxolimab in advanced cancers. For the wider study: The costimulatory receptor OX40 (CD134) was targeted by ivuxolimab, a fully human IgG2 agonistic monoclonal antibody. Intravenous ivuxolimab was administered to patients every 2 weeks at six dose levels: 0.01, 0.1, 0.3, 1.5, 3 and 10 mg/kg. Among the 52 dose-escalation patients, approximately 20 had hepatocellular carcinoma, around 15 melanoma, 9 renal cell carcinoma and 9 head and neck cancer. The dose-escalation cohort was about 86% male with a mean age of about 65 years, ranging from 23 to 79. Patients were allowed to have had prior anti-PD-1, anti-PD-L1 or anti-CTLA-4 therapy, and approximately 43% of the dose-escalation patients had previously received checkpoint inhibitors. Partial responses occurred in three dose-escalation patients: two with cutaneous melanoma and one with hepatocellular carcinoma. Peripheral TCRbeta sequencing aimed to test whether ivuxolimab altered TCR sequence diversity and caused clonal T-cell expansion. The paper covers the monotherapy dose-escalation part of the phase I ivuxolimab trial, which included N of about 50 patients.

Notes on this clone: Its antigen specificity is not known. No much larger clonotype is one base removed from it; base qualities were not supplied.

The research as a whole found: The antigen specificity of the clonally expanded peripheral T cells was not determined. After ivuxolimab, CD8+ T cells had more expanded clones than CD4+ T cells on average. Low levels of normalized T-cell clonal expansion were also seen in some patients who did not respond. In the 0.1-3.0 mg/kg groups, partial responders were among the patients with the lowest normalized peripheral clonal expansion, particularly in CD8+ T cells. Clonal expansion of both CD4+ and CD8+ blood T cells was observed from baseline to week 6 at doses 0.1 to 3.0 mg/kg.

Patients with a history of autoimmune disease or receiving systemic immunosuppression were excluded from the trial. Peripheral blood for TCR sequencing was collected from all dose cohorts at baseline, on cycle 4 day 1, and on cycle 7 day 1. The samples were drawn from a first-in-human, open-label, multicenter phase I dose-escalation trial of ivuxolimab. Adults with locally advanced or metastatic melanoma, renal cell, hepatocellular, or head and neck squamous cell carcinoma were enrolled in the trial. Before TCR sequencing, CD4+ T cells and CD8+ T cells were sorted from peripheral blood as separate populations. Genomic DNA was extracted from sorted cells for sequencing of the TCRbeta CDR3 region. TCRbeta CDR3 regions were sequenced using the immunoSEQ Assay. TCRdb mirrors the immuneACCESS table, restricted to in-frame sequences. Some clones are absent from its copies; in checked studies, under half trace to an unresolved V gene, and the reason for the others is unknown. This sample gives around 71,000 clones in total; just under 80% of them show up just once. Over 4.5% of the sample goes to the ten largest clones.

The germline V gene gives CDR1 as MGHRA and CDR2 as YSYEKL. The CDR3 has 15 amino acids, counting the end cysteine and phenylalanine. Only the CDR3 DNA stays, 45 bases, in frame from base 1. The TCR originated in an adult with an advanced solid tumor such as melanoma, head and neck, liver or kidney cancer. The chain is encoded by TRBV4-1 joined to TRBJ2-5; a tentative D call is TRBD1 (6 bases match). TRBJ2-7 matches the DNA end more closely, so the J call is doubtful. The sequenced sample was CD4+ or CD8+ T cells sorted from blood, obtained in a trial of the OX40 agonist ivuxolimab. The CDR3 region has the sequence CASSQEWPGDYEQYF. The DNA sequence reads TGCGCCAGCAGCCAAGAGTGGCCAGGGGACTACGAGCAGTACTTC.